These 14 T cell receptor beta chains share one sample of origin, sequenced in a study of blood T cell repertoires in COVID-19. Generated by immunoSEQ multiplex PCR, the TCRdb table keeps only in-frame clones and is missing some. The top ten clones hold 7% to 7.5% of a sample with about 360,000 clones, around nine tenths of them seen once. Sample: peripheral blood. The receptors were gathered from a woman aged 60-75 years with COVID-19, enrolled during active disease.

The chain carries TRBV5-1 and TRBJ1-1; a possible D gene is TRBD1 (5 bases). The CDR3 loop spans 15 amino acids. Germline CDR1 reads SGHRS; CDR2 reads YFSETQ. V dropped 3 bases and J dropped 1 base, with 13 bases sitting between them. Here the CDR3 DNA reads TGCGCCAGCAGCTCATCGGGACTGACGAACACTGAAGCTTTCTTT. Amino acids: CASSSSGLTNTEAFF.

The gene calls are TRBV19 and TRBJ2-7; 11 nucleotides line up with TRBD1. The J segment lost 5 bases and the V segment lost 4 bases, leaving 7 bases of the junction unmatched. Per germline, CDR1 LNHDA and CDR2 SQIVND (reference sequence). The CDR3 has 15 amino acids. CDR3 amino acids: CASSTGQGAFDEQYF. CDR3 nucleotide sequence: TGTGCCAGTAGTACCGGACAGGGGGCGTTCGACGAGCAGTACTTC.

This sequence joins TRBV5-1 and TRBJ2-3; 11 nucleotides align to TRBD2. The CDR3 runs to 17 residues. Germline lookup yields CDR1 SGHRS and CDR2 YFSETQ. The V gene end was trimmed by 4 bases and the J gene end by 2 bases; junction bases not matched to a gene: 9. This CDR3 is CASSLGTSGSFTDTQYF. The DNA for the CDR3 is TGCGCCAGCAGCCTAGGGACTAGCGGTTCTTTCACAGATACGCAGTATTTT.

This chain uses TRBV14 with TRBJ1-2; 7 bases are a match to TRBD1. The CDR3 is made up of 16 amino acids. Germline CDR1 is SGHDN and CDR2 is FVKESK. With 4 bases clipped from V and 8 bases from J, the junction kept 16 bases outside the gene matches. CDR3 sequence (DNA): TGTGCCAGCAGCCCAGGCTCACAGGGGAGGTATGGAGGCTACACCTTC. Its translation is CASSPGSQGRYGGYTF.

The chain is built from TRBV2 and TRBJ1-2; 9 bases line up with TRBD1. V shed 7 bases, J shed 4 bases, and the junction held 10 bases outside the gene matches. CDR1 and CDR2 from the germline V gene are SNHLY and FYNNEI. The CDR3 spans 15 residues. CDR3 sequence reads: CASKESRDRAYGYTF. The CDR3 DNA follows: TGTGCCAGCAAGGAGAGCCGGGACAGGGCCTATGGCTACACCTTC.

The chain employs TRBV4-1 and TRBJ1-6; tentatively, D is TRBD1 (6 bases). Germline V gene data show CDR1 as MGHRA and CDR2 as YSYEKL. V lost 3 bases and J 0 bases, leaving 18 bases between the germline ends. The CDR3 extends over 19 amino acids. CDR3 region: CASSHTGTRTSSYNSPLHF. The CDR3 DNA sequence: TGCGCCAGCAGCCACACCGGGACACGTACTAGCTCCTATAATTCACCCCTCCACTTT.

Points on this clone: Other DNA sequences of this sample code for an identical CDR3. The V and J genes are TRBV5-1 and TRBJ2-7; TRBD2 matches 12 bases. The V gene end was trimmed by 4 bases and the J gene end by 4 bases; junction bases not matched to a gene: 3. There are 14 residues in the CDR3. Germline CDR1 SGHRS, CDR2 YFSETQ. This chain's CDR3 is CASSLTSGGYEQYF. In DNA form, the CDR3 reads TGCGCCAGCAGCCTAACTAGCGGGGGGTACGAGCAGTACTTC.

The chain carries TRBV4-2 and TRBJ1-5; D remains ambiguous. V lost 2 bases and J lost 5, with 7 bases in between. The germline V gene encodes CDR1 LGHNA and CDR2 YNFKEQ. CDR3 size: 13 residues. CDR3 loop: CASSQSTDQPQHF. The CDR3 bases are TGTGCCAGCAGCCAAAGCACAGATCAGCCCCAGCATTTT.

The chain recombines TRBV2 with TRBJ1-1; 8 bases match TRBD1. This CDR3 comprises 13 residues. Germline CDR1 and CDR2: SNHLY and FYNNEI. The ends lost 5 bases at V and 5 bases at J; junction bases unmatched: 4. The CDR3 is CASSYRGWTEAFF. The CDR3 DNA reads TGTGCCAGCAGTTACAGGGGGTGGACTGAAGCTTTCTTT.

The J gene is TRBJ1-1, the V gene TRBV20-1; a possible D gene is TRBD1 (6 bases). V shed 3 bases and J shed 4 bases, with 15 bases lying between them. Germline loops: CDR1 DFQATT, CDR2 SNEGSKA (reference sequence). CDR3 length: 14 residues. The DNA of the CDR3 is TGCAGTGCTAGTAACTTGGGAGGGGGCACTGAAGCTTTCTTT. It translates to CSASNLGGGTEAFF.

A word on this clone: A much larger clone lies a single base off, so this may be a read error. CDR3 nucleotide sequence: TGTGCCAGCAGCGTAACTAGCGGGGGGGGCGGTCAAGAGCAGTTCTTC. It specifies CASSVTSGGGGQEQFF. J is TRBJ2-1 and V is TRBV11-2, with 13 bases lining up with TRBD2. The CDR3 consists of 16 residues. Germline values: CDR1 SGHAT, CDR2 FQNNGV. V was pared by 5 bases and J by 10 bases, with 11 bases of the junction left unmatched.

As concerns this clone: This sample also contains other DNA sequences that code for the same CDR3. This rearrangement joins TRBV5-1 to TRBJ1-1; a possible D gene is TRBD1 (6 bases). This CDR3 is 13 amino acids long. Germline-derived CDR1 and CDR2 are SGHRS and YFSETQ. The V gene lost 5 bases and the J gene lost 1 base, with 9 bases spanning the gap. This CDR3 is CASSLQGNTEAFF. In DNA, the CDR3 is TGCGCCAGCAGTTTACAGGGGAACACTGAAGCTTTCTTT.

V usage is TRBV18 and J usage is TRBJ2-2; TRBD1 matches 9 bases. The ends lost 5 bases at V and 6 bases at J; junction bases unmatched: 7. Germline CDR1 reads KGHSH; CDR2 reads LQKENI. The CDR3 has 15 amino acids. This CDR3 reads CASSMGTGTAGELFF. In DNA, the CDR3 is TGTGCCAGCTCAATGGGGACAGGGACGGCCGGGGAGCTGTTTTTT. The variable domain in full, with the rest retrieved from reference TRBV18 and TRBJ2-2, is NAGVMQNPRHLVRRRGQEARLRCSPMKGHSHVYWYRQLPEEGLKFMVYLQKENIIDESGMPKERFSAEFPKEGPSILRIQQVVRGDSAAYFCASSMGTGTAGELFFGEGSRLTVL.

CDR3 amino acids: CASSLGQGQETQYF. The CDR3 DNA reads TGTGCCAGCAGCTTAGGGCAGGGGCAAGAGACCCAGTACTTC. V usage is TRBV7-9 and J usage is TRBJ2-5, with D maybe TRBD1 (6 bases). CDR3 size: 14 residues. Germline loops: CDR1 SEHNR, CDR2 FQNEAQ (reference sequence). The V end lost 1 base, the J end lost 2 bases, and 8 bases lay between the germline ends.